Each of the 20 T cell receptor beta chains below was sequenced from the same sample in a study of blood T cell repertoires in COVID-19. The repertoire was sequenced with immunoSEQ multiplex PCR; TCRdb's copy has only in-frame clones and lacks some. The sample consists of about 300,000 clones, about 84% of them appearing once. What was sequenced was peripheral blood. These receptors came from a woman aged 45-65 years with acute or convalescent COVID-19.

On this clone: This same CDR3 is encoded by further DNA sequences in the sample. The chain recombines TRBV12-3 or TRBV12-4 with TRBJ2-7; D is undetermined. The CDR3 consists of 12 residues. V was shortened by 6 bases and J by 0 bases, with 6 bases between the two germline ends. The CDR3 reads CASSSRSYEQYF. In nucleotides, the CDR3 is TGTGCCAGCAGCTCCCGCTCCTACGAGCAGTACTTC.

V and J are TRBV7-2 and TRBJ2-3, with TRBD1 matching 8 bases. The CDR3 totals 18 residues. Trimming removed 4 bases from V and 2 bases from J; junction bases left unmatched: 14. The germline V gene has CDR1 SGHTA and CDR2 FQGNSA. The CDR3: CASSSFLGQGGNTDTQYF. CDR3 nucleotide sequence: TGTGCCAGCAGCTCGTTCCTAGGACAGGGAGGCAACACAGATACGCAGTATTTT.

Remarks on this clone: Other nucleotide sequences from this sample produce the same CDR3. The CDR3 coding sequence is TGCGCCAGCAGTCGGACAGGGGATAGCAATCAGCCCCAGCATTTT. This translates into CASSRTGDSNQPQHF. V is TRBV5-1 and J is TRBJ1-5, with 9 positions matching TRBD1. CDR1 is SGHRS and CDR2 is YFSETQ in the germline V gene. CDR3 length: 15 residues. Trimming removed 5 bases from V and 0 bases from J; junction bases left unmatched: 3.

V is TRBV5-1 and J is TRBJ1-1; TRBD1 matches at 7 bases. The CDR3 totals 18 residues. The germline CDR1 and CDR2 sequences are SGHRS and YFSETQ. Losses at the gene ends were 1 base for V and 1 base for J; bases not matched to a gene: 13. Here the CDR3 DNA reads TGCGCCAGCAGCTTGTGGTCTCAGGGGGTTTTTTCGAACACTGAAGCTTTCTTT. Its translation is CASSLWSQGVFSNTEAFF.

This chain connects TRBV7-6 to TRBJ2-7; TRBD1 is a possible D gene (5 bases). Germline V CDR1 and CDR2: SGHVS, FNYEAQ. The germline V and J ends were trimmed by 5 bases and 3 bases, with 11 bases remaining between them. The CDR3 has 13 residues. The CDR3 spells CASSPGQVYEQYF. The CDR3 DNA reads as TGTGCCAGCAGCCCAGGACAAGTCTACGAGCAGTACTTC. Looking up the rest from reference TRBV7-6 and TRBJ2-7 gives the full variable domain: GAGVSQSPRYKVTKRGQDVALRCDPISGHVSLYWYRQALGQGPEFLTYFNYEAQQDKSGLPNDRFSAERPEGSISTLTIQRTEQRDSAMYRCASSPGQVYEQYFGPGTRLTVT.

The chain couples TRBV6-6 to TRBJ2-7; D not resolved. With 4 bases removed from V and 4 bases from J, the gap between germline ends came to 11 bases. The CDR3 loop spans 13 amino acids. From germline, CDR1 is MNHNY and CDR2 SVGAGI (reference sequence). DNA for the CDR3: TGTGCCAGCAGTTCCCTTCGGGTATACGAGCAGTACTTC. It yields the protein CASSSLRVYEQYF.

The rearrangement links TRBV2 to TRBJ1-1, with TRBD1 as a possible D gene (5 bases). In germline, CDR1 is SNHLY, CDR2 FYNNEI. Trimming left V 8 bases short and J 0 bases short, with 7 bases between. This CDR3 is built from 12 residues. The CDR3 reads CASGQMNTEAFF. CDR3 in DNA: TGTGCCAGCGGACAAATGAACACTGAAGCTTTCTTT.

Notes on this clone: Additional DNA sequences in this sample encode the identical CDR3. J is TRBJ2-1 and V is TRBV14; no clear D. Trimming left V 5 bases short and J 0 bases short, with 5 bases between. Per the germline V gene, CDR1 is SGHDN and CDR2 is FVKESK. CDR3 length: 13 amino acids. CDR3 DNA sequence: TGTGCCAGCAGCTGGAGCTCCTACAATGAGCAGTTCTTC. It yields the protein CASSWSSYNEQFF.

The chain links TRBV4-3 to TRBJ1-5; 9 bases match TRBD1. Germline V gene sequence: CDR1 LGHNA, CDR2 YSLEER. The CDR3 extends over 15 amino acids. Trimming cost V 2 bases and J 6 bases; bases outside gene matches: 5. CDR3 sequence reads: CASSQSGQGRQPQHF. In DNA, the CDR3 is TGCGCCAGCAGCCAATCGGGACAGGGACGTCAGCCCCAGCATTTT.

J is TRBJ2-3 and V is TRBV2; 8 nucleotides agree with TRBD1. Germline V gives CDR1 SNHLY, CDR2 FYNNEI. J was trimmed by 4 bases and V by 6 bases; bases with no gene match: 6. The CDR3 totals 14 residues. This CDR3 is CASSLDRGSDTQYF. The DNA of the CDR3 is TGTGCCAGCAGCCTCGACAGGGGCTCAGATACGCAGTATTTT. Looking up the rest from reference TRBV2 and TRBJ2-3 gives the full variable domain: EPEVTQTPSHQVTQMGQEVILRCVPISNHLYFYWYRQILGQKVEFLVSFYNNEISEKSEIFDDQFSVERPDGSNFTLKIRSTKLEDSAMYFCASSLDRGSDTQYFGPGTRLTVL.

This clone was counted a single time. The rearrangement uses TRBV7-9 and TRBJ1-4; D unresolved. The CDR3 length is 16 residues. The V gene's germline CDR1 is SEHNR and CDR2 FQNEAQ (reference sequence). The germline V and J ends were trimmed by 4 bases and 2 bases, with 14 bases remaining between them. The CDR3 sequence is CASSSPLRTTNEKLFF. For the CDR3, the DNA is TGTGCCAGCAGCTCACCATTGAGGACTACTAATGAAAAACTGTTTTTT.

This rearrangement joins TRBV7-3 to TRBJ1-1; 8 bases fit TRBD1. CDR3 length: 13 residues. V trimming: 1 base; J trimming: 10 bases; junction bases outside the gene matches: 5. Germline-derived CDR1 and CDR2 are SGHTA and FQGTGA. CDR3 loop: CASSLSGTGLAFF. As DNA, the CDR3 is TGTGCCAGCAGCTTAAGCGGGACAGGTCTAGCTTTCTTT.

The genes are TRBV4-3 and TRBJ2-3; TRBD2 is a possible D gene (6 bases). Trimming took off 1 base at V and 2 bases at J, with 13 bases between the two ends. The germline V gene has CDR1 LGHNA and CDR2 YSLEER. The CDR3 covers 16 residues. The CDR3 DNA reads as TGCGCCAGCAGCCAAGGGCCGGGACTTAACACAGATACGCAGTATTTT. Amino acid sequence: CASSQGPGLNTDTQYF.

A few counts support this clone. CDR3 sequence: CASSHPGGFYGYTF. The CDR3 DNA follows: TGTGCCAGCAGCCACCCTGGGGGGTTCTATGGCTACACCTTC. The V and J genes are TRBV5-6 and TRBJ1-2; tentatively, D is TRBD1 (5 bases). V was pared by 4 bases and J by 4 bases, with 14 bases between. The CDR3 extends over 14 amino acids. Germline CDR1 and CDR2: SGHDT and YYEEEE. Supplemented by reference TRBV5-6 and TRBJ1-2, the full variable domain reads DAGVTQSPTHLIKTRGQQVTLRCSPKSGHDTVSWYQQALGQGPQFIFQYYEEEERQRGNFPDRFSGHQFPNYSSELNVNALLLGDSALYLCASSHPGGFYGYTFGSGTRLTVV.

This sequence joins TRBV6-1 and TRBJ1-2; D uncertain. Trimming left V 6 bases short and J 0 bases short, with 8 bases between. Per the germline V gene, CDR1 is MNHNS and CDR2 is SASEGT. The CDR3 spans 13 residues. As DNA, the CDR3 is TGTGCCAGCAGATTACAGTCTAACTATGGCTACACCTTC. Its protein is CASRLQSNYGYTF.

The chain carries TRBV9 and TRBJ1-1; D unclear. Germline lookup yields CDR1 SGDLS and CDR2 YYNGEE. The V end lost 1 base, the J end lost 1 base, and 5 bases lay between the germline ends. The CDR3 runs 13 residues. This chain's CDR3 is CASSVTQNTEAFF. CDR3 DNA: TGTGCCAGCAGCGTAACACAGAACACTGAAGCTTTCTTT.

The rearrangement uses TRBV28 and TRBJ1-2; D might be TRBD1 (5 bases). The germline V and J ends were trimmed by 5 bases and 4 bases, with 14 bases remaining between them. CDR1 and CDR2 from the germline V gene are MDHEN and SYDVKM. This CDR3 is built from 14 residues. The CDR3 bases are TGTGCCAGCAGTCCCCCAGGGTTGAGCTATGGCTACACCTTC. This codes for CASSPPGLSYGYTF.

The chain joins TRBV19 to TRBJ1-1; D not certain. The length of the CDR3 is 13 residues. Germline values: CDR1 LNHDA, CDR2 SQIVND (reference sequence). V was trimmed by 2 bases and J by 1 base, leaving 5 bases between them. CDR3 in amino acids: CASSITRNTEAFF. DNA for the CDR3: TGTGCCAGTAGTATAACTCGGAACACTGAAGCTTTCTTT.

The table lists this clone with a count of one. This sequence joins TRBV10-3 and TRBJ2-2; 10 bases map to TRBD2. CDR3 length equals 14 residues. J gave up 1 base and V 9 bases, and 2 bases lay outside the gene matches. Germline V CDR1 and CDR2: ENHRY, SYGVKD. DNA for the CDR3: TGTGCCATTGGACTAGCGGAGAACACCGGGGAGCTGTTTTTT. This encodes CAIGLAENTGELFF.

In this sample, this clone turned up a few times. The genes are TRBV7-3 and TRBJ2-3; D is possibly TRBD2 (6 bases). V gave up 6 bases and J gave up 0 bases, with 13 bases separating them. Germline-derived CDR1 and CDR2 are SGHTA and FQGTGA. CDR3 length equals 15 residues. The DNA of the CDR3 is TGTGCCAGCAGTTTCACGGGACTCAGCACAGATACGCAGTATTTT. This codes for CASSFTGLSTDTQYF.